This T cell receptor beta chain is drawn from a study of human T cells and chemical hapten exposure. Looking at the study overall: In the approximately 24-week study, patients were dosed weekly with diphenylcyclopropenone on the scalp throughout. DPC 0.01% went on the upper back by patch test, with reading at 6 days. General study results and limits: After DPC sensitization, TCRs above 1 in 1000 frequency showed no change.

In germline, CDR1 is MDHEN, CDR2 SYDVKM. The germline V and J ends were trimmed by 6 bases and 2 bases, with 15 bases remaining between them. The CDR3 has 15 amino acids. TCRdb analysed the RACE reads with MiXCR anew, one entry per CDR3 protein. The table records under 450,000 distinct CDR3 sequences, 4.8% of them present only once. Documented time point: patch test 1, 2 weeks after DPC sensitization. Treatment reported: therapeutic diphenylcyclopropenone sensitization with weekly scalp DPC. Blood collection took place prior to placing each patch test. This clonotype was detected ten times or more. As yet, its antigen is unknown.

The receptor was derived from a woman aged 45-65 years with alopecia areata. Some clones in this sample may be carry-over from other donors' samples. V and J are TRBV28 and TRBJ2-3; D is uncertain. The sample consisted of whole blood, taken in connection with sensitization to the hapten diphenylcyclopropenone (DPC). The CDR3 region is CASSTLAPNTDTQYF. The CDR3 DNA sequence: TGTGCCAGCAGCACTCTCGCACCCAACACAGATACGCAGTATTTT.